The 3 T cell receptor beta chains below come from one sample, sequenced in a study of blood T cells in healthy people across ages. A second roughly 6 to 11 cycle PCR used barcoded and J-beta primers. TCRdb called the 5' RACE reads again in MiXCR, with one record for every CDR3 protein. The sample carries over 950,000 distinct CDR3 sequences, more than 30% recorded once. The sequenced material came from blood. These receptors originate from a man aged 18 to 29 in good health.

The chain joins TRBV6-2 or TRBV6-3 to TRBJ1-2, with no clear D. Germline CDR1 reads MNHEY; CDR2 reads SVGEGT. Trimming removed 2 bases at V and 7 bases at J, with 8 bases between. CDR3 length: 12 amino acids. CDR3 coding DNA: TGTGCCAGCAGTTACCCAGAGAGTGGCTACACCTTC. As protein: CASSYPESGYTF.

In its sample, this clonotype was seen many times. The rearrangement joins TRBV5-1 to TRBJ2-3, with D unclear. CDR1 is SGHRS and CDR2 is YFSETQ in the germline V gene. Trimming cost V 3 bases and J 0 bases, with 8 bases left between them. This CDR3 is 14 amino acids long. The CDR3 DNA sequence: TGCGCCAGCAGCTCCTACCCTAGCACAGATACGCAGTATTTT. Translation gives CASSSYPSTDTQYF.

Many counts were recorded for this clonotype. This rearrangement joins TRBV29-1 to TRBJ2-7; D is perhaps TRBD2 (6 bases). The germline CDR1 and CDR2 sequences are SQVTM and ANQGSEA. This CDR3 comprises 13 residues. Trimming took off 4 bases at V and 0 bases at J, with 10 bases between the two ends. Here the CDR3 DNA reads TGCAGCGTTGGTCTGGGGGGCTCCTACGAGCAGTACTTC. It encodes CSVGLGGSYEQYF.